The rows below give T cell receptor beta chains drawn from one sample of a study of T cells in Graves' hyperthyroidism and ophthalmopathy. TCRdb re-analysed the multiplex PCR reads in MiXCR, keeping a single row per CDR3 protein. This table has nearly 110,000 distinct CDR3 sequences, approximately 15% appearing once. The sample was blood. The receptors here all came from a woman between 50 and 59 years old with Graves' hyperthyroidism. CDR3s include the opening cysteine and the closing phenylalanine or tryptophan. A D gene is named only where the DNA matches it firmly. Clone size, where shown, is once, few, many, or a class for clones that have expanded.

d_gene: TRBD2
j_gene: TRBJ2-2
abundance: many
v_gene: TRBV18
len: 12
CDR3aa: CASSGGTGELFF
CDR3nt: TGTGCCAGCTCCGGGGGGACCGGGGAGCTGTTTTTT

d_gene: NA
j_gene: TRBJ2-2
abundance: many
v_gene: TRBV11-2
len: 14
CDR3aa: CASSLLRETGELFF
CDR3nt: TGTGCCAGCAGCCTCCTCAGGGAAACCGGGGAGCTGTTTTTT

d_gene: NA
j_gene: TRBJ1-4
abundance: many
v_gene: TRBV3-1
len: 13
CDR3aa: CASSHATNEKLFF
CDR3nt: TGTGCCAGCAGTCATGCAACTAATGAAAAACTGTTTTTT

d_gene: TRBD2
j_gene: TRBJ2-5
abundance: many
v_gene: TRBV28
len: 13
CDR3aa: CASSLGGGETQYF
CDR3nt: TGTGCCAGCAGTTTGGGGGGGGGGGAGACCCAGTACTTC

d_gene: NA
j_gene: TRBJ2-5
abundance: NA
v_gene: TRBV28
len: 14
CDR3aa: CASSLPGLQETQYF
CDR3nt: TGTGCCAGCAGTTTGCCGGGATTACAAGAGACCCAGTACTTC

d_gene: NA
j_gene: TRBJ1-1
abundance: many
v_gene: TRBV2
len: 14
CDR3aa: CASSEWSGDTEAFF
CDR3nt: TGTGCCAGCAGTGAATGGTCAGGGGACACTGAAGCTTTCTTT

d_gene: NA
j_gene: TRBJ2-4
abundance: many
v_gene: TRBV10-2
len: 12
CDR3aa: CASSDPGDIQYF
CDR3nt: TGCGCCAGCAGTGATCCGGGGGACATTCAGTACTTC

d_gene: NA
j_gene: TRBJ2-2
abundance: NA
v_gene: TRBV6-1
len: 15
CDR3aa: CASSPRQRNTGELFF
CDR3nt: TGTGCCAGCAGCCCCAGACAGCGGAACACCGGGGAGCTGTTTTTT

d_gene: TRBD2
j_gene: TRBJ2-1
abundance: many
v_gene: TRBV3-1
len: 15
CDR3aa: CASSRGGTSGNEQFF
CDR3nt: TGTGCCAGCAGCCGAGGGGGTACTAGCGGCAATGAGCAGTTCTTC

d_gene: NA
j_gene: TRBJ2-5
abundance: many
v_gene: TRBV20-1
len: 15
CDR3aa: CSARGFLGRGETQYF
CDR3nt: TGCAGTGCTAGAGGCTTCCTCGGAAGGGGAGAGACCCAGTACTTC

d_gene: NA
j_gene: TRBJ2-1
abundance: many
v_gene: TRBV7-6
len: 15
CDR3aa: CASSLDPSSYNEQFF
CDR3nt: TGTGCCAGCAGCTTAGACCCCAGCTCCTACAATGAGCAGTTCTTC

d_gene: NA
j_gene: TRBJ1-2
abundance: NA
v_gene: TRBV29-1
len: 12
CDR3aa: CSVEAGYYGYTF
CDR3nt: TGCAGCGTTGAGGCAGGGTACTATGGCTACACCTTC

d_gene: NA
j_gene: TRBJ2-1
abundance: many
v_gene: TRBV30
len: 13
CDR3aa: CAWARHAANEQFF
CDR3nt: TGTGCCTGGGCCCGACATGCGGCCAATGAGCAGTTCTTC

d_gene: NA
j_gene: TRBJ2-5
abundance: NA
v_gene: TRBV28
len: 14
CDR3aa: CASSTGGSEETQYF
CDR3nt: TGTGCCAGCAGTACGGGCGGGTCGGAAGAGACCCAGTACTTC

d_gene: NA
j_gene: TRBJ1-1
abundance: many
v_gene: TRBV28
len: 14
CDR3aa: CASSLTQINTEAFF
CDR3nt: TGTGCCAGCAGTTTGACCCAGATCAACACTGAAGCTTTCTTT

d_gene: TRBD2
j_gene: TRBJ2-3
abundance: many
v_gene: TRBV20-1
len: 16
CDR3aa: CSARDPTRENTDTQYF
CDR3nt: TGCAGTGCTAGAGACCCGACGCGGGAGAACACAGATACGCAGTATTTT

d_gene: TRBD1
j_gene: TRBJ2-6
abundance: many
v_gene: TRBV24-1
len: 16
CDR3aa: CATAMTGLSGANVLTF
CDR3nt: TGTGCCACCGCTATGACAGGGTTATCTGGGGCCAACGTCCTGACTTTC

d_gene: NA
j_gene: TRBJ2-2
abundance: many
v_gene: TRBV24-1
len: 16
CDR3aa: CATSEPERDDTGELFF
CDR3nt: TGTGCCACCAGTGAACCTGAAAGGGATGACACCGGGGAGCTGTTTTTT

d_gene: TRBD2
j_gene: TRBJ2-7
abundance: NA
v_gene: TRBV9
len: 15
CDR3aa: CASSVRSGDSYEQYF
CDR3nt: TGTGCCAGCAGCGTACGAAGCGGGGACTCCTACGAGCAGTACTTC

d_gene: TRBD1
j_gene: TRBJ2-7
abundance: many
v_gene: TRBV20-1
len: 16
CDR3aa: CSARESDRGLTYEQYF
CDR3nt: TGCAGTGCTAGAGAGTCCGACAGGGGGCTGACCTACGAGCAGTACTTC

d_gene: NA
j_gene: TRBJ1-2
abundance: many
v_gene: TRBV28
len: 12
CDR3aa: CASSWGGTGYTF
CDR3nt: TGTGCCAGCAGCTGGGGCGGAACTGGGTACACCTTC

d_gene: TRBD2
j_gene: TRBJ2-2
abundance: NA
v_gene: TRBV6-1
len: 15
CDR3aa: CASSPLAGPTGELFF
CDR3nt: TGTGCCAGCAGTCCTCTAGCGGGCCCCACCGGGGAGCTGTTTTTT

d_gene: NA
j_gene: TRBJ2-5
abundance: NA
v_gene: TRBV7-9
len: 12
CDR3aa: CASSALKETQYF
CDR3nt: TGTGCCAGCAGCGCCCTGAAAGAGACCCAGTACTTC

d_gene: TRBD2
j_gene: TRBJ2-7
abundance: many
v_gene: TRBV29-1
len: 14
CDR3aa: CSVEDPGGPYEQYF
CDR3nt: TGCAGCGTTGAAGATCCGGGGGGACCATACGAGCAGTACTTC

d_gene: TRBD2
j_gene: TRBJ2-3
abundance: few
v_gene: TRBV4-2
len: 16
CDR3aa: CASSQPQGLAGDTQYF
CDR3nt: TGTGCCAGCAGCCAACCCCAGGGGCTAGCGGGAGATACGCAGTATTTT

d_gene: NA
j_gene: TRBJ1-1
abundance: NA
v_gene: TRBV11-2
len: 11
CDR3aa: CASGPEPKAFF
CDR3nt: TGTGCCAGCGGCCCCGAGCCGAAGGCTTTCTTT

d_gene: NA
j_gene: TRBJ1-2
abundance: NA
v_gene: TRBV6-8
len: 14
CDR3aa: CASSYSGANYGYTF
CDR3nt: TGTGCCAGCAGTTACTCAGGAGCTAACTATGGCTACACCTTC

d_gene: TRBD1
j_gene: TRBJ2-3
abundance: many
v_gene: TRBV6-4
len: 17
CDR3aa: CASSDSGQGTGTDTQYF
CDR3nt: TGTGCCAGCAGTGACTCTGGACAGGGCACGGGCACAGATACGCAGTATTTT

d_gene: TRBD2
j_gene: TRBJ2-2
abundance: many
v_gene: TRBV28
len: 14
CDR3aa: CASTFGLAGGELFF
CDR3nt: TGTGCCAGCACCTTCGGACTAGCGGGAGGGGAGCTGTTTTTT

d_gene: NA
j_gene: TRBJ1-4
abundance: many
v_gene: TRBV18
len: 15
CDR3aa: CASSAPGGSREKLFF
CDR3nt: TGTGCCAGCTCAGCCCCGGGGGGCTCGAGAGAAAAACTGTTTTTT

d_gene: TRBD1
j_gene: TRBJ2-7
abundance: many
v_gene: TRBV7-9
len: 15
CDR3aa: CASSPRTGRPYEQYF
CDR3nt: TGTGCCAGCAGCCCGAGGACAGGCCGTCCCTACGAGCAGTACTTC

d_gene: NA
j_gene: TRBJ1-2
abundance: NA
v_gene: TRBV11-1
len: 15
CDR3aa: CASSLEAEHNYGYTF
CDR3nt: TGTGCCAGCAGCTTAGAGGCAGAACACAACTATGGCTACACCTTC

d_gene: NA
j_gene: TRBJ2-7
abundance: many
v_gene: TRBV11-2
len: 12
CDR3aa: CASSPNRYEQYF
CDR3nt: TGTGCCAGCAGCCCGAACAGGTACGAGCAGTACTTC

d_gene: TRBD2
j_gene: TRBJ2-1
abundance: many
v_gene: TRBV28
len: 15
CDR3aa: CASSLETSGIGEQFF
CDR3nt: TGTGCCAGCAGTTTGGAGACTAGCGGGATCGGTGAGCAGTTCTTC

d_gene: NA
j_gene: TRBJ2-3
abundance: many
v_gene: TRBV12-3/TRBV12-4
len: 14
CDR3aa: CASSSVGYTDTQYF
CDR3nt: TGTGCCAGTTCTAGCGTTGGGTACACAGATACGCAGTATTTT

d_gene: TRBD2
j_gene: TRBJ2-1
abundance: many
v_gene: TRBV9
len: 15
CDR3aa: CASSVDAGAANEQFF
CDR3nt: TGTGCCAGCAGCGTAGATGCGGGAGCTGCCAATGAGCAGTTCTTC

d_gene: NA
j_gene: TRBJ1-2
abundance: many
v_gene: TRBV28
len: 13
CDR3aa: CASSLHGGGGYTF
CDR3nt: TGTGCCAGCAGTTTACACGGGGGAGGTGGCTACACCTTC

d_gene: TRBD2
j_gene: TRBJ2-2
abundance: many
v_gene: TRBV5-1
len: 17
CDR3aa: CASSALAGGGYTGELFF
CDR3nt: TGCGCCAGCAGCGCTTTAGCGGGAGGAGGTTACACCGGGGAGCTGTTTTTT

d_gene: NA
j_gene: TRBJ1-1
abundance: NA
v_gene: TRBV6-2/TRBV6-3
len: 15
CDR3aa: CASRPPTGLNTEAFF
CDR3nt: TGTGCCAGCAGGCCCCCTACAGGTTTGAACACTGAAGCTTTCTTT

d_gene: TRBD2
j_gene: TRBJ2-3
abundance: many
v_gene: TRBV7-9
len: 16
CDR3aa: CASSPRTSGSVDTQYF
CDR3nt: TGTGCCAGCAGCCCCCGGACTAGCGGGAGTGTAGATACGCAGTATTTT

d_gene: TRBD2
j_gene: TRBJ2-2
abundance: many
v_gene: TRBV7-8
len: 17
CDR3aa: CASNYRLAGELTGELFF
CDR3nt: TGTGCCAGCAACTACAGACTAGCGGGAGAATTGACCGGGGAGCTGTTTTTT

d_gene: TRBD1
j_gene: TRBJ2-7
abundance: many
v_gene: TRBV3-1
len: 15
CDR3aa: CASSTRQGSSYEQYF
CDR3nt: TGTGCCAGCAGTACCCGACAGGGGAGCTCCTACGAGCAGTACTTC

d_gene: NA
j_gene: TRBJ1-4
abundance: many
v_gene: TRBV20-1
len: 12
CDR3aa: CSASDGGEKLFF
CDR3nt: TGCAGTGCTAGTGATGGGGGTGAAAAACTGTTTTTT

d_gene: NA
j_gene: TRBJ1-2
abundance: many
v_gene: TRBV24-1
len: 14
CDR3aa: CATSDRSANYGYTF
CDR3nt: TGTGCCACCAGTGATCGGTCCGCTAATTATGGCTACACCTTC

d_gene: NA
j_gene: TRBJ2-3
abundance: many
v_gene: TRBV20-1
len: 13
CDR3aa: CSARVPYTDTQYF
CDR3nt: TGCAGTGCTAGAGTCCCGTACACAGATACGCAGTATTTT

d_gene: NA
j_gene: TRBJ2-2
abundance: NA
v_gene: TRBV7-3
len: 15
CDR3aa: CASSLMSGAGGELFF
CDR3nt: TGTGCCAGCAGCTTAATGTCGGGAGCGGGCGGGGAGCTGTTTTTT

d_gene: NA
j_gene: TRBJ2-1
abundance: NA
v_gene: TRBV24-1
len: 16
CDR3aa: CATSGLRGDTRNEQFF
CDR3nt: TGTGCCACCAGTGGCTTAAGGGGGGATACCCGCAATGAGCAGTTCTTC

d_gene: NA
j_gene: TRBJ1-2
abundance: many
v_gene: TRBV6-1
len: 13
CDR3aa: CASSARDTRGYTF
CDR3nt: TGTGCCAGCAGTGCCCGGGACACTCGGGGCTACACCTTC

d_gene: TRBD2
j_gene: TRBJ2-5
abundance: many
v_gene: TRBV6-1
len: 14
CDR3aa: CASSNGLAWETQYF
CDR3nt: TGTGCCAGCAGCAACGGACTAGCATGGGAGACCCAGTACTTC

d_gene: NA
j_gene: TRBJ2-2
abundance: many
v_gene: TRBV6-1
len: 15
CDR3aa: CASSLVGAGTGELFF
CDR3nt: TGTGCCAGCAGTTTAGTGGGGGCAGGAACCGGGGAGCTGTTTTTT

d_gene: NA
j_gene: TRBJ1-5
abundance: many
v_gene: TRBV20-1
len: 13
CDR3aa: CSANPGPYQPQHF
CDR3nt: TGCAGTGCAAATCCGGGACCATATCAGCCCCAGCATTTT